A selection of T cell receptor beta chains follows, all from one sample in a study of T cell responses to AZD1222 COVID-19 vaccine. Using immunoSEQ multiplex PCR, the repertoire was profiled, and TCRdb retains in-frame clones only, with some absent. The sample lists some 150,000 clones, nearly 90% occurring once. Here the sequenced sample was peripheral blood, taken 28 days after the second dose of the MenACWY control vaccine. These receptors came from an adult who received the MenACWY meningococcal vaccine as a control. CDR3s include the opening cysteine and the closing phenylalanine or tryptophan. A D gene is named only where the DNA matches it firmly. Rows give clone size only sometimes, using once, few, many, or a class for an expanded clone.

cdr3_nt cdr3_aa j_call clone_size d_call v_call
TGTGCCAGCAGTGAGGCAACAGGTCCCTCCATAAGCAATCAGCCCCAGCATTTT CASSEATGPSISNQPQHF TRBJ1-5 - - TRBV6-4
TGTGCCAGCAGCCCCCAGCTTAGCTCCTACAATGAGCAGTTCTTC CASSPQLSSYNEQFF TRBJ2-1 - - TRBV7-3
TGTGCCAGCTCAGAGACAGAGGGAATATTTAACACTGAAGCTTTCTTT CASSETEGIFNTEAFF TRBJ1-1 - - TRBV18
TGTGCCAGCAGCTTAGTGGTCCTCACCGGGACTGAAGCTTTCTTT CASSLVVLTGTEAFF TRBJ1-1 - - TRBV7-2
TGTGCCAGCAGTTACTCGAAAGGTTATGGCTACACCTTC CASSYSKGYGYTF TRBJ1-2 - - TRBV6-5
TGTGCCAGCTCACCGTACCCTCCTTCCAGCAATCAGCCCCAGCATTTT CASSPYPPSSNQPQHF TRBJ1-5 - - TRBV18
TGTGCCAGTAGTCCCACCGGGACACAGAATGAAAAACTGTTTTTT CASSPTGTQNEKLFF TRBJ1-4 - - TRBV19
TGTGCCAGCAGCCGAGACCCGCAGGGGGCTGAAGCTTTCTTT CASSRDPQGAEAFF TRBJ1-1 - TRBD1 TRBV7-3
TGCGCCAGCAGCGGGACTAGCGGGGGGACCCAGTACTTC CASSGTSGGTQYF TRBJ2-5 - TRBD2 TRBV5-1
TGTGCCAGCAGTTACTCGATTCTGAGGATGAATGGCTACACCTTC CASSYSILRMNGYTF TRBJ1-2 - - TRBV6-2/TRBV6-3
TGTGCCCTCTACAGGGGTATGCATAATGGCTACACCTTC CALYRGMHNGYTF TRBJ1-2 once TRBD1 TRBV30
TGTGCTAGTGGTTTGGCCGCTTCACATGAGCAGTTCTTC CASGLAASHEQFF TRBJ2-1 - - TRBV12-5
TGTGCCAGCTCACAAGGGATTTACGAGCAGTACTTC CASSQGIYEQYF TRBJ2-7 - - TRBV18
TGCGCCAGCAGCTCGGCGGCTAGCGATGAGCAGTTCTTC CASSSAASDEQFF TRBJ2-1 few - TRBV5-1